This TCR beta chain was retrieved from a study of blood T cells in healthy people across ages. Study-level information: There was about one barcoded beta molecule captured by template switching per two T cells.

Study-wide results and caveats: The study found TCR beta diversity correlated strongly with naive T cell percentage.

A J-beta primer mix and a sample-barcoded 5' primer were used in a second PCR of roughly 6 to 11 cycles. Tagging of each cDNA molecule was performed by a template-switch adaptor with 12 random nucleotides. TCRdb independently ran MiXCR on the 5' RACE reads; one entry per CDR3 protein. The sample lists 750,000 to 950,000 distinct CDR3 sequences, 50% to 65% occurring once. V dropped 5 bases and J dropped 5 bases, with 21 bases sitting between them. This CDR3 comprises 16 residues. Germline V CDR1 and CDR2: MNHEY, SMNVEV (reference sequence). Only a few counts were recorded for this clonotype. The antigen remains undetermined.

The V and J genes are TRBV27 and TRBJ2-5, with D unclear. Sequencing was carried out using blood. The clonotype comes from an elderly man in good health. For the CDR3, the DNA is TGTGCCAGCAGTCCCAGTTTTACCGCGTTTGGGGAGACCCAGTACTTC. It encodes CASSPSFTAFGETQYF.